The 30 T cell receptor beta chains given below trace back to one sample, sequenced in a study of shared clonotypes between healthy human individuals (TCRdb year 2020). Library generation was performed with the immunoSEQ multiplex PCR assay. Entries here come from immuneACCESS through TCRdb and include only in-frame sequences with V and J called. Some clones fail to appear in such tables; in the studies checked, an unresolved V gene covers under half of the shortfall, and the cause of the remainder is unknown. This sample has approximately 700,000 clones in its table, and about three quarters of those were observed once. The leading ten clones occupy around 1.8% of the sample. The sequencing sample was made of memory CD4+ T cells sorted from blood. Reading the label with the study, this specimen's cell subset or site is: CD45RA-negative fraction. All receptors derive from a woman aged 30 to 39 in good health.

On this clone itself: A read error may account for a junction end that differs from germline. This rearrangement joins TRBV7-9 to TRBJ2-2; D might be TRBD2 (6 bases). From germline, CDR1 is SEHNR and CDR2 FQNEAQ (reference sequence). The CDR3 spans 15 residues. CDR3: CASSLAEMNTGELFF. CDR3 coding DNA: TGTGCCAGCAGTTTAGCGGAGATGAACACCGGGGAGCTGTTTTTT.

In DNA form, the CDR3 reads TGTGCCAGCAGCAAACCAACTAGCGGGAGGCAGCCCGACGAGCAGTACTTC. Its protein is CASSKPTSGRQPDEQYF. The V and J genes are TRBV21-1 and TRBJ2-7; TRBD2, the table's D call, lacks a check against the DNA. TRBV21-1 is deemed a pseudogene. The CDR3 is 17 amino acids.

The chain is built from TRBV6-1 and TRBJ2-3; D remains ambiguous. Germline loops: CDR1 MNHNS, CDR2 SASEGT. There are 14 residues in the CDR3. Between the trimmed V and J ends, which lost 3 bases and 8 bases, there was a span of 15 bases. This CDR3 is CASSESRRPVTQYF. Written as DNA, the CDR3 is TGTGCCAGCAGTGAGTCCCGCCGTCCAGTTACGCAGTATTTT.

This chain uses TRBV28 with TRBJ2-7, with a possible D match to TRBD1 (6 bases). The CDR3 has 12 residues. Trimming removed 7 bases at V and 9 bases at J, with 16 bases between. The germline V gene encodes CDR1 MDHEN and CDR2 SYDVKM. CDR3 bases: TGTGCCAGCACCCACCGCAGGGGATGGCAGTACTTC. Encoded protein: CASTHRRGWQYF.

Points on this clone: This same CDR3 is encoded by further DNA sequences in the sample. The rearrangement links TRBV5-1 to TRBJ2-1; 9 positions match TRBD1. The V gene end was trimmed by 2 bases and the J gene end by 3 bases; junction bases not matched to a gene: 3. CDR1 is SGHRS, CDR2 YFSETQ, per germline. The CDR3 sequence is 15 residues long. The CDR3 region has the DNA TGCGCCAGCAGCTTTGGGGACAGGGACTACAATGAGCAGTTCTTC. Amino acids: CASSFGDRDYNEQFF.

This sequence joins TRBV6-1 and TRBJ1-2; possible D gene TRBD1, 6 bases. Between the trimmed V and J ends, which lost 1 base and 7 bases, there was a span of 22 bases. This CDR3 contains 17 residues. CDR1 MNHNS and CDR2 SASEGT come from the germline V gene. The CDR3, as DNA: TGTGCCAGCAGTGAAGAGGGGGTTGGGGGCAGGAGAGGTGGCTACACCTTC. It is translated as CASSEEGVGGRRGGYTF.

The CDR3 nucleotides read TGTGCCAGCAGCTCCGTAACCGGTGAGCAGTTCTTC. This translates into CASSSVTGEQFF. This chain connects TRBV28 to TRBJ2-1; D is uncertain. CDR3 length equals 12 residues. Looked up from germline, CDR1 is MDHEN and CDR2 is SYDVKM. V was shortened by 6 bases and J by 9 bases, with 12 bases between the two germline ends. The full variable domain, completed using reference TRBV28 and TRBJ2-1, is DVKVTQSSRYLVKRTGEKVFLECVQDMDHENMFWYRQDPGLGLRLIYFSYDVKMKEKGDIPEGYSVSREKKERFSLILESASTNQTSMYLCASSSVTGEQFFGPGTRLTVL.

This clone has a handful of counts. The CDR3 DNA reads TGTGCCAGCAGCTTTAGGGGCAGGACGAACACTGAAGCTTTCTTT. Amino acids: CASSFRGRTNTEAFF. The chain employs TRBV5-6 and TRBJ1-1; a possible D gene is TRBD1 (5 bases). V lost 2 bases and J 1 base, leaving 12 bases between the germline ends. Per the germline V gene, CDR1 is SGHDT and CDR2 is YYEEEE. The CDR3 runs to 15 residues.

The chain links TRBV4-1 to TRBJ1-1; D is possibly TRBD1 (6 bases). The germline CDR1 and CDR2 sequences are MGHRA and YSYEKL. Trimming left V 4 bases short and J 4 bases short, with 16 bases between. CDR3 length: 15 amino acids. In nucleotides, the CDR3 is TGCGCCAGCAGCCCGATCCTCGCAGGGGTCACTGAAGCTTTCTTT. Translation gives CASSPILAGVTEAFF.

The gene calls are TRBV5-4 and TRBJ2-2; D is unresolved. V lost 0 bases to trimming and J lost 0 bases, with 15 bases between them. The CDR3 has 18 amino acids. In germline, CDR1 is SGHNT, CDR2 YYREEE (reference sequence). CDR3 residues: CASSLGGSRAPNTGELFF. Written as DNA, the CDR3 is TGTGCCAGCAGCTTGGGTGGGTCTCGCGCCCCGAACACCGGGGAGCTGTTTTTT.

The chain recombines TRBV5-1 with TRBJ1-3, with no clear D. V lost 0 bases and J lost 3, with 10 bases in between. The CDR3 consists of 15 residues. The germline gives CDR1 SGHRS, CDR2 YFSETQ. CDR3 coding DNA: TGCGCCAGCAGCTTGGGAGGACGGGGTGGAAACACCATATATTTT. Its translation: CASSLGGRGGNTIYF.

This clone was recorded a few times. V gene TRBV6-5 combines with J gene TRBJ2-5, with 10 positions matching TRBD1. This CDR3 is built from 15 residues. The junction had 8 bases not matched to a gene; V was cut back by 6 bases and J by 4 bases. Per the germline V gene, CDR1 is MNHEY and CDR2 is SVGAGI. CDR3 amino acids: CASRTPGQGSETQYF. The DNA for the CDR3 is TGTGCCAGCAGAACTCCGGGACAGGGGTCAGAGACCCAGTACTTC.

J is TRBJ1-5 and V is TRBV19; D might be TRBD1 (6 bases). The CDR3 runs 14 residues. Per the germline V gene, CDR1 is LNHDA and CDR2 is SQIVND (reference sequence). V was pared by 8 bases and J by 2 bases, with 13 bases between. CDR3 protein: CASARGEGNQPQHF. The CDR3 region has the DNA TGTGCCAGTGCCAGGGGCGAGGGCAATCAGCCCCAGCATTTT.

The rearrangement links TRBV28 to TRBJ2-5; D remains unclear. Per germline, CDR1 MDHEN and CDR2 SYDVKM. The CDR3 covers 16 residues. Trimming left V 4 bases short and J 5 bases short, with 20 bases between. The CDR3 DNA sequence: TGTGCCAGCAGTTCACGTGTTTGGAGCACCGCGGAGACCCAGTACTTC. Translating gives CASSSRVWSTAETQYF.

CDR3: CASSDPSYEQYF. CDR3 bases: TGTGCCAGCAGCGACCCTAGCTACGAGCAGTACTTC. This sequence joins TRBV9 and TRBJ2-7, with D hard to call. CDR1 is SGDLS, CDR2 YYNGEE, per germline. The V end was cut by 3 bases, the J end by 3 bases, with 7 bases between. CDR3 length equals 12 residues.

The chain links TRBV5-1 to TRBJ1-2; D is unresolved. The CDR3 contains 13 residues. Germline values: CDR1 SGHRS, CDR2 YFSETQ. The V and J ends lost 0 bases and 6 bases respectively, with 9 bases between them. The CDR3, as DNA: TGCGCCAGCAGCTTGGCCGGACGGCATGGCTACACCTTC. It codes for CASSLAGRHGYTF.

The chain couples TRBV19 to TRBJ2-3; the D is unclear. Deletions cut 4 bases from V and 0 bases from J, with 8 bases between. This CDR3 region has 14 residues. Germline values: CDR1 LNHDA, CDR2 SQIVND (reference sequence). This CDR3 is CASSTTDSTDTQYF. The CDR3 region has the DNA TGTGCCAGTAGTACCACGGACAGCACAGATACGCAGTATTTT.

The genes are TRBV5-1 and TRBJ2-5, with D tentatively TRBD1 (6 bases). Germline V gene data show CDR1 as SGHRS and CDR2 as YFSETQ. This CDR3 is 15 amino acids long. The ends were cut back, 0 bases at V and 2 bases at J, with 11 bases in the middle. DNA for the CDR3: TGCGCCAGCAGCTTGGTTGGACAGCAACAAGAGACCCAGTACTTC. Amino acid sequence: CASSLVGQQQETQYF.

The V call is TRBV7-6, the J call TRBJ2-2; D is unclear. The germline V gene encodes CDR1 SGHVS and CDR2 FNYEAQ. V shed 2 bases and J shed 0 bases, with 7 bases lying between them. There are 15 residues in the CDR3. The chain's CDR3 is CASSLSWANTGELFF. The CDR3 DNA is TGTGCCAGCAGCTTATCGTGGGCGAACACCGGGGAGCTGTTTTTT. Looking up the rest from reference TRBV7-6 and TRBJ2-2 gives the full variable domain: GAGVSQSPRYKVTKRGQDVALRCDPISGHVSLYWYRQALGQGPEFLTYFNYEAQQDKSGLPNDRFSAERPEGSISTLTIQRTEQRDSAMYRCASSLSWANTGELFFGEGSRLTVL.

V usage is TRBV28 and J usage is TRBJ2-5; 11 bases line up with TRBD2. The CDR3 is 17 amino acids. Germline CDR1 is MDHEN and CDR2 is SYDVKM. Losses at the gene ends were 7 bases for V and 7 bases for J; bases not matched to a gene: 17. CDR3 in amino acids: CASIRGVTSGAQGTQYF. In nucleotides, the CDR3 is TGTGCCAGCATTCGGGGGGTGACTAGCGGGGCCCAGGGGACCCAGTACTTC.

The chain combines TRBV6-1 with TRBJ1-5; 7 bases are a match to TRBD1. This CDR3 contains 16 residues. CDR1 MNHNS and CDR2 SASEGT come from the germline V gene. The V gene end was trimmed by 2 bases and the J gene end by 0 bases; junction bases not matched to a gene: 4. CDR3 DNA: TGTGCCAGCAGTGAACAGACAGGGTATAGCAATCAGCCCCAGCATTTT. The encoded protein is CASSEQTGYSNQPQHF.

The chain recombines TRBV4-2 with TRBJ2-7; 9 bases agree with TRBD2. Germline assignment: CDR1 LGHNA and CDR2 YNFKEQ. V shed 0 bases, J shed 4 bases, and the junction held 4 bases outside the gene matches. The CDR3 covers 15 residues. The CDR3 sequence is CASSQEASGKYEQYF. DNA of the CDR3: TGTGCCAGCAGCCAAGAAGCTAGCGGGAAGTACGAGCAGTACTTC.

This clone was seen a handful of times. The V and J genes are TRBV5-6 and TRBJ2-2; no firm D call. The CDR3 extends over 13 amino acids. From germline, CDR1 is SGHDT and CDR2 YYEEEE. V dropped 6 bases and J dropped 6 bases, with 12 bases sitting between them. The CDR3 reads CASTRPASGELFF. The CDR3 region has the DNA TGTGCCAGCACCCGTCCGGCTTCCGGGGAGCTGTTTTTT.

This clone was observed once. The chain employs TRBV5-4 and TRBJ2-5; 12 nucleotides align to TRBD2. CDR1 SGHNT and CDR2 YYREEE come from the germline V gene (reference sequence). CDR3 length: 17 amino acids. With V trimmed by 4 bases and J by 4 bases, 11 bases remained unmatched. CDR3 DNA: TGTGCCAGCAGCCGAACTACGACTAGCGGGAGATTAGAGACCCAGTACTTC. Translating it yields CASSRTTTSGRLETQYF. The full variable domain, rest sourced from reference TRBV5-4 and TRBJ2-5, is ETGVTQSPTHLIKTRGQQVTLRCSSQSGHNTVSWYQQALGQGPQFIFQYYREEENGRGNFPPRFSGLQFPNYSSELNVNALELDDSALYLCASSRTTTSGRLETQYFGPGTRLLVL.

V gene TRBV2 combines with J gene TRBJ1-5, with 7 bases identical to TRBD1. The CDR3 runs to 13 residues. Per germline, CDR1 SNHLY and CDR2 FYNNEI. The trim removed 11 bases at V and 4 bases at J, leaving 8 bases unmatched. The CDR3 spells CAGRQGRNQPQHF. In DNA, the CDR3 is TGTGCCGGAAGACAGGGTAGGAATCAGCCCCAGCATTTT.

This clone was seen only a few times. The V call is TRBV6-5, the J call TRBJ1-5; TRBD1 might be the D (5 bases). The CDR3 contains 13 residues. Germline CDR1 MNHEY, CDR2 SVGAGI. V dropped 8 bases and J dropped 0 bases, with 8 bases sitting between them. The CDR3 sequence is CASRGLSNQPQHF. The CDR3 region has the DNA TGTGCCAGCCGGGGCCTTAGCAATCAGCCCCAGCATTTT.

This clone appeared once. In DNA, the CDR3 is TGTGCCAGCAGGGGACAGTACTCTGAAGCTTTCTTT. This codes for CASRGQYSEAFF. The chain uses TRBV2 and TRBJ1-1; 7 nucleotides align to TRBD1. Germline V gene sequence: CDR1 SNHLY, CDR2 FYNNEI. The CDR3 spans 12 residues. The V segment lost 6 bases and the J segment 6 bases; nucleotides outside the gene matches: 4.

The chain combines TRBV15 with TRBJ2-3; 8 nucleotides agree with TRBD2. This CDR3 has 19 amino acids. The V segment lost 3 bases and the J segment 4 bases; nucleotides outside the gene matches: 18. Germline CDR1 reads LNHNV; CDR2 reads YYDKDF (reference sequence). The CDR3 nucleotides are TGTGCCACCAGCAGCGACCTCGATCTAGAGCGGGAGAATCCAGATACGCAGTATTTT. Amino acids: CATSSDLDLERENPDTQYF.

By its share, this clone is medium-sized. This chain links TRBV7-8 with TRBJ2-7; D is possibly TRBD1 or TRBD2 (5 bases each). There are 14 residues in the CDR3. Trimming pared 2 bases from V and 4 bases from J, leaving 12 bases between. Germline values: CDR1 SGHVS, CDR2 FQNEAQ. The chain's CDR3 is CASSLLEGPYEQYF. The CDR3 nucleotides are TGTGCCAGCAGCTTACTCGAGGGACCATACGAGCAGTACTTC.

The chain uses TRBV27 and TRBJ1-1, with TRBD1 matching over 8 bases. The length of the CDR3 is 17 residues. Germline trimming cut 3 bases from V and 0 bases from J; bases unmatched to any gene: 9. CDR1 is MNHEY and CDR2 is SMNVEV in the germline V gene (reference sequence). CDR3 in DNA: TGTGCCAGCAGTTTCACCGGACAGGGCAACATGAACACTGAAGCTTTCTTT. Translating it yields CASSFTGQGNMNTEAFF.